Below, 13 T cell receptor beta chains from the same sample are listed, as sequenced in a study of cytotoxic CD8 clonotypes in ibrutinib-treated CLL. Sequencing used immunoSEQ multiplex PCR; TCRdb keeps in-frame clones, though not all of them. This table holds 250,000 to 350,000 clones, approximately 79% found once. The sequencing here drew on PBMCs, taken at disease progression, from a patient treated with ibrutinib. The source of these receptors is a human donor with chronic lymphocytic leukemia.

This rearrangement joins TRBV5-1 to TRBJ1-3, with a possible D match to TRBD1 (6 bases). The ends were cut back, 1 base at V and 2 bases at J, with 16 bases in the middle. This CDR3 region has 17 residues. Germline CDR1 SGHRS, CDR2 YFSETQ. The CDR3 sequence: CASSLYPGQLAGNTIYF. For the CDR3, the DNA is TGCGCCAGCAGCTTGTACCCGGGACAACTCGCTGGAAACACCATATATTTT.

The sample holds one count of this clone. This sequence joins TRBV7-9 and TRBJ2-7; 8 bases fit TRBD1. CDR1 and CDR2 from the germline V gene are SEHNR and FQNEAQ (reference sequence). CDR3 size: 15 residues. V shed 0 bases and J 5 bases; nucleotides not matched to a gene: 6. CDR3 loop: CASSLASGGRHEQYF. The CDR3 region has the DNA TGTGCCAGCAGCTTAGCCTCAGGGGGCCGCCACGAGCAGTACTTC.

The rearrangement joins TRBV7-8 to TRBJ2-7; 7 positions match TRBD1. The CDR3 contains 14 residues. V was clipped by 2 bases and J by 1 base; unmatched bases: 2. Germline CDR1 is SGHVS and CDR2 is FQNEAQ. This CDR3 is CASSLRGQSYEQYF. CDR3 DNA sequence: TGTGCCAGCAGCTTACGGGGACAGTCCTACGAGCAGTACTTC. Full variable domain (rest looked up from reference TRBV7-8 and TRBJ2-7): GAGVSQSPRYKVAKRGQDVALRCDPISGHVSLFWYQQALGQGPEFLTYFQNEAQLDKSGLPSDRFFAERPEGSVSTLKIQRTQQEDSAVYLCASSLRGQSYEQYFGPGTRLTVT.

CDR3 in DNA: TGCAGCGTTTGGACAGGGGAGGTCGGGCAGTACTTC. It is translated as CSVWTGEVGQYF. The chain has TRBV29-1 and TRBJ2-7; 9 nucleotides match TRBD1. This CDR3 comprises 12 residues. V lost 5 bases and J lost 9; bases outside the gene matches: 8. Germline V gene data show CDR1 as SQVTM and CDR2 as ANQGSEA.

As to this clone: The sample holds other DNA sequences that translate to the same CDR3. This chain uses TRBV9 with TRBJ1-1; TRBD1 might be the D (6 bases). The germline V gene has CDR1 SGDLS and CDR2 YYNGEE. V lost 3 bases, J lost 5 bases, and 11 bases lay in between. The CDR3 is 13 residues long. CDR3 bases: TGTGCCAGCAGCGCAACAGGGTTTACTGAAGCTTTCTTT. Translation: CASSATGFTEAFF.

V and J are TRBV4-1 and TRBJ1-5; D is possibly TRBD1 (6 bases). Germline V lookup: CDR1 MGHRA, CDR2 YSYEKL. This CDR3 is built from 15 residues. The V end lost 4 bases, the J end lost 0 bases, and 10 bases lay between the germline ends. The CDR3 sequence: CASSLGALSNQPQHF. DNA of the CDR3: TGCGCCAGCAGCCTGGGGGCCCTTAGCAATCAGCCCCAGCATTTT.

The chain uses TRBV27 and TRBJ1-2, with 10 bases aligning to TRBD1. The junction had 6 bases not matched to a gene; V was cut back by 6 bases and J by 8 bases. The CDR3 loop spans 13 amino acids. Germline CDR1 MNHEY, CDR2 SMNVEV (reference sequence). Here the CDR3 DNA reads TGTGCCAGCAGGACAGGGGGCTGGGGGGGCTACACCTTC. Protein product: CASRTGGWGGYTF.

This clone appeared a few times. The chain has TRBV19 and TRBJ2-7, with 7 bases that match TRBD2. Germline V CDR1 and CDR2: LNHDA, SQIVND (reference sequence). The CDR3 covers 13 residues. Trimming cost V 3 bases and J 3 bases; bases outside gene matches: 2. The CDR3 here is CASSMRGIYEQYF. CDR3 in DNA: TGTGCCAGTAGTATGCGGGGGATCTACGAGCAGTACTTC.

To note about this clone: Other DNA sequences from this sample encode an identical CDR3 as well. The genes are TRBV5-1 and TRBJ1-1; 7 bases agree with TRBD1. Looked up from germline, CDR1 is SGHRS and CDR2 is YFSETQ. The CDR3 runs 14 residues. The trim removed 3 bases at V and 1 base at J, leaving 3 bases unmatched. The chain's CDR3 is CASSSSGGNTEAFF. The CDR3 coding sequence is TGCGCCAGCAGCTCCTCAGGGGGGAACACTGAAGCTTTCTTT.

The chain couples TRBV7-6 to TRBJ2-7; 9 bases are a match to TRBD1. Germline CDR1 and CDR2: SGHVS and FNYEAQ. V shed 1 base and J 0 bases; nucleotides not matched to a gene: 13. The CDR3 sequence is 19 residues long. The DNA of the CDR3 is TGTGCCAGCAGCTTAGGGGGATTAGGACAGGGGCCGAGCTCCTACGAGCAGTACTTC. It yields the protein CASSLGGLGQGPSSYEQYF.

In its sample, this clone was seen a few times. This chain connects TRBV28 to TRBJ1-5; TRBD1 matches at 9 bases. After removal of 6 bases from V and 4 bases from J, the junction contained 7 bases not matched to a gene. The CDR3 is 15 amino acids. Germline CDR1 is MDHEN and CDR2 is SYDVKM. CDR3 sequence (DNA): TGTGCCAGCAGGGCGACAGGGGGTGGAAATCAGCCCCAGCATTTT. This codes for CASRATGGGNQPQHF.

This chain links TRBV5-1 with TRBJ2-5, with a tentative D call TRBD1 (6 bases). Germline V gene data show CDR1 as SGHRS and CDR2 as YFSETQ. This CDR3 comprises 15 residues. Trimming took 1 base from V and 4 from J, leaving 14 bases between them. The CDR3 is CASSLFDRSPETQYF. The CDR3 DNA reads as TGCGCCAGCAGCTTGTTCGACAGGTCACCAGAGACCCAGTACTTC.

The rearrangement joins TRBV7-2 to TRBJ2-4, with 8 bases aligning to TRBD1. Germline V gene sequence: CDR1 SGHTA, CDR2 FQGNSA. The J segment lost 3 bases and the V segment lost 5 bases, leaving 3 bases of the junction unmatched. The CDR3 is made up of 14 amino acids. Here the CDR3 reads CASSRGTGKNIQYF. The DNA for the CDR3 is TGTGCCAGCAGCCGAGGGACAGGCAAAAACATTCAGTACTTC.